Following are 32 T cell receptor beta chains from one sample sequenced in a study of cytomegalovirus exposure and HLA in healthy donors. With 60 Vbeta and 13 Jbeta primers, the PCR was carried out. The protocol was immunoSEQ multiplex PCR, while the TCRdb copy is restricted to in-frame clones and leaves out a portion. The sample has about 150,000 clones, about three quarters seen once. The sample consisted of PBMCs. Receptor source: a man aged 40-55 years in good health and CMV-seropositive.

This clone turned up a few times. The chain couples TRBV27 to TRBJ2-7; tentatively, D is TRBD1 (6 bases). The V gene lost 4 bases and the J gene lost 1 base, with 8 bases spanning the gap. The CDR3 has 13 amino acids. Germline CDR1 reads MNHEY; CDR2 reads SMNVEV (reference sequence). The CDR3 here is CASSYRASYEQYF. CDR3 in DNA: TGTGCCAGCAGTTACAGGGCGTCCTACGAGCAGTACTTC.

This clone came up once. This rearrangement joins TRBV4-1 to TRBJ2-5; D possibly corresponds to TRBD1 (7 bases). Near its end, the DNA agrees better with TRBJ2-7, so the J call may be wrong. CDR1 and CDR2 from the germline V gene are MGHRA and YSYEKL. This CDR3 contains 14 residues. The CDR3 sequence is CASRIRQGLYEQYF. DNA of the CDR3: TGCGCCAGCAGGATTAGACAGGGACTCTACGAGCAGTACTTC.

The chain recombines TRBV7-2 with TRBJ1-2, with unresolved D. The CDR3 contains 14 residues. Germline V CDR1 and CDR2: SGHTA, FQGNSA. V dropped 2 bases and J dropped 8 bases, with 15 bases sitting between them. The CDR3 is CASSLSQLGGGYTF. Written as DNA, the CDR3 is TGTGCCAGCAGCTTAAGTCAATTGGGAGGCGGCTACACCTTC.

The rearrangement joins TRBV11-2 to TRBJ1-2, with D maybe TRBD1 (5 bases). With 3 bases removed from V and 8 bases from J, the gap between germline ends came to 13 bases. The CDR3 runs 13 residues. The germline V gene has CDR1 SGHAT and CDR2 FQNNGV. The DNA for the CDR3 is TGTGCCAGCAGCTTGGGACGGGAGGGCGGCTACACCTTC. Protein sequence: CASSLGREGGYTF.

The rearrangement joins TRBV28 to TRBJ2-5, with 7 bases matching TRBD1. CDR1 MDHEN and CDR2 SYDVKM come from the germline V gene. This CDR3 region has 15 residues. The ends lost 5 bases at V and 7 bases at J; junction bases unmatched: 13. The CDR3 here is CASSPVARDRGTQYF. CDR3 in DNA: TGTGCCAGCAGTCCGGTTGCAAGGGACAGAGGGACCCAGTACTTC. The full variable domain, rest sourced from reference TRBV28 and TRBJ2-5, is DVKVTQSSRYLVKRTGEKVFLECVQDMDHENMFWYRQDPGLGLRLIYFSYDVKMKEKGDIPEGYSVSREKKERFSLILESASTNQTSMYLCASSPVARDRGTQYFGPGTRLLVL.

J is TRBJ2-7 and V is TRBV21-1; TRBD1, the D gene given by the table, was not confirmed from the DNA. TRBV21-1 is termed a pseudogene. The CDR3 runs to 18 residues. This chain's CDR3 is CASSQTGQGRASFYEQYF. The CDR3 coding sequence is TGTGCCAGCAGCCAGACGGGACAGGGGCGAGCTTCTTTCTACGAGCAGTACTTC.

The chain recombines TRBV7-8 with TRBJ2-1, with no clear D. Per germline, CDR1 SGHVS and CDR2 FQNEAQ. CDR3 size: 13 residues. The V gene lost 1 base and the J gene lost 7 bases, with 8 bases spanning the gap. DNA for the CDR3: TGTGCCAGCAGCTTAGGACTCAAAAATGAGCAGTTCTTC. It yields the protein CASSLGLKNEQFF.

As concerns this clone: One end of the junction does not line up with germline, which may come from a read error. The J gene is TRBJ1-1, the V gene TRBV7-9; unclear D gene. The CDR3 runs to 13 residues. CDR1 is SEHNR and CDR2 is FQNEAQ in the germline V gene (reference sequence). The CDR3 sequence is CASTLIGGTEAFF. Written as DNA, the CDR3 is TGTGCCAGCACCTTAATTGGAGGGACTGAAGCTTTCTTT.

CDR3 protein: CASSRDRQYGYTF. CDR3 bases: TGCGCCAGCAGCCGGGACAGGCAATATGGCTACACCTTC. The chain is built from TRBV10-1 and TRBJ1-2, with TRBD1 identical over 8 bases. Germline loops: CDR1 WNHNN, CDR2 SYGVQD (reference sequence). This CDR3 has 13 amino acids. V was pared by 6 bases and J by 5 bases, with 5 bases of the junction left unmatched.

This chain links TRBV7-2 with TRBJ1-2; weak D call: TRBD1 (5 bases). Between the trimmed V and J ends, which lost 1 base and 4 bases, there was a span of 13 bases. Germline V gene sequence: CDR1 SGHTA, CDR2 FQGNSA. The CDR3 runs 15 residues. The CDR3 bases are TGTGCCAGCAGCTTAGATTGGCAGGGCCCCTATGGCTACACCTTC. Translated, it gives CASSLDWQGPYGYTF.

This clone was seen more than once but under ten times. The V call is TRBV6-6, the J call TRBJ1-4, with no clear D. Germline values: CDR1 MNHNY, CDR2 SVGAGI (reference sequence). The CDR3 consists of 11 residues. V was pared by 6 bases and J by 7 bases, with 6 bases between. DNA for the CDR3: TGTGCCAGCAGCTATCCTGAAAAACTGTTTTTT. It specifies CASSYPEKLFF.

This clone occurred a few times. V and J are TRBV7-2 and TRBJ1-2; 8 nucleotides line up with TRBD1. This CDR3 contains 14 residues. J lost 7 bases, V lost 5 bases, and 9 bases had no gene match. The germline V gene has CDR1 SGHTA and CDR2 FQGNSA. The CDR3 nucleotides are TGTGCCAGCAGCCGAGGACAGGGAGAGTCTGGCTACACCTTC. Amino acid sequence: CASSRGQGESGYTF.

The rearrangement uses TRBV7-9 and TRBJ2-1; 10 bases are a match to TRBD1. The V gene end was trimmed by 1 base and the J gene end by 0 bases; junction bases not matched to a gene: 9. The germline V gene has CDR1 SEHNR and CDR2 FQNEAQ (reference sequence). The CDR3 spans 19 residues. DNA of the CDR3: TGTGCCAGCAGCTTAGGGACAGGGGGACTAGTTCACTCCTACAATGAGCAGTTCTTC. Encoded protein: CASSLGTGGLVHSYNEQFF.

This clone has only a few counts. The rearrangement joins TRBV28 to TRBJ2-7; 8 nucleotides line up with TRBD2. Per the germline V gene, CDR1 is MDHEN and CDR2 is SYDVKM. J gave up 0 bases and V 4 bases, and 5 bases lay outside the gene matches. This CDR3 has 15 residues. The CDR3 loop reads CASSSSGGDSYEQYF. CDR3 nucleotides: TGTGCCAGCAGTTCCTCCGGGGGGGACTCCTACGAGCAGTACTTC.

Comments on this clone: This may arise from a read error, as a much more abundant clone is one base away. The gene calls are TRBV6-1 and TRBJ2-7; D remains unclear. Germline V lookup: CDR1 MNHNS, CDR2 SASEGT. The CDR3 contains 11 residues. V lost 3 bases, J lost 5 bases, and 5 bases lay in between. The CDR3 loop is CASSDGHEQYF. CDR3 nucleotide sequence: TGTGCCAGCAGTGATGGCCACGAGCAGTACTTC.

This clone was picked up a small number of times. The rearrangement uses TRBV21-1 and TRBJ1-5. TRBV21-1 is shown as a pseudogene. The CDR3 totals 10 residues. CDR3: CARCDQPQHF. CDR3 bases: TGTGCCAGATGCGATCAGCCCCAGCATTTT.

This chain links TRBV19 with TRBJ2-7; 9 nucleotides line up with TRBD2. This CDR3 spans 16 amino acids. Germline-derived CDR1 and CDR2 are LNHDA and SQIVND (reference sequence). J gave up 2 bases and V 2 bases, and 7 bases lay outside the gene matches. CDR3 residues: CASSIRSSGTPYEQYF. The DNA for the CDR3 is TGTGCCAGTAGTATAAGGTCTAGCGGGACTCCCTACGAGCAGTACTTC.

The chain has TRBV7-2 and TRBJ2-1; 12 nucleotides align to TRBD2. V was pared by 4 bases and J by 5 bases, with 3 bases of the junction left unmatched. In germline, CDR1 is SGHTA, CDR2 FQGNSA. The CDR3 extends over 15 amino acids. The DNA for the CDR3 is TGTGCCAGCAGCTACGGACTAGCGGGGAACAATGAGCAGTTCTTC. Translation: CASSYGLAGNNEQFF.

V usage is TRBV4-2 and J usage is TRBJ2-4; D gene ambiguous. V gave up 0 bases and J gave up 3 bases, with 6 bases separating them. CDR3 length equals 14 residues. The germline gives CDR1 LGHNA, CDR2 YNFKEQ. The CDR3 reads CASSQERLKNIQYF. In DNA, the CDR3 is TGTGCCAGCAGCCAAGAGAGACTCAAAAACATTCAGTACTTC.

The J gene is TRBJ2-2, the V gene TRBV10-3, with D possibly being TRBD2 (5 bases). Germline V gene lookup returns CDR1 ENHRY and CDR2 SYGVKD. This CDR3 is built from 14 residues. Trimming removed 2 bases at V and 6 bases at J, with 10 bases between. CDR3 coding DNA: TGTGCCATCAGTGAGGCTAGCTTGGCCGGGGAGCTGTTTTTT. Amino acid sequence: CAISEASLAGELFF.

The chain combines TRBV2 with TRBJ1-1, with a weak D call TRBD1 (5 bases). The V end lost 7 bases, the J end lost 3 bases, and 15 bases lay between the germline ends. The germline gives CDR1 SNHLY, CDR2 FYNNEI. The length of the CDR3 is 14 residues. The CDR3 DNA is TGTGCCAGCAAGAAGGAAGGAGGGGACACTGAAGCTTTCTTT. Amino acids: CASKKEGGDTEAFF. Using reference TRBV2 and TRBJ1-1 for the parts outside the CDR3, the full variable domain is EPEVTQTPSHQVTQMGQEVILRCVPISNHLYFYWYRQILGQKVEFLVSFYNNEISEKSEIFDDQFSVERPDGSNFTLKIRSTKLEDSAMYFCASKKEGGDTEAFFGQGTRLTVV.

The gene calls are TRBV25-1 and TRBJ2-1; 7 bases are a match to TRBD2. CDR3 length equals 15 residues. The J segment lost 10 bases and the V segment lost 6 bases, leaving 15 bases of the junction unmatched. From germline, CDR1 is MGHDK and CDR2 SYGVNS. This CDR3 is CASSPSGAGVEEQFF. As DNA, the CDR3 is TGTGCCAGCAGCCCATCCGGGGCGGGGGTTGAAGAGCAGTTCTTC.

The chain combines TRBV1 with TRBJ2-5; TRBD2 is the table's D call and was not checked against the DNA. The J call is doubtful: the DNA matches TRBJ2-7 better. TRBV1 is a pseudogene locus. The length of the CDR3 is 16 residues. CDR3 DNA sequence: TGCACCAGCAGCCAAGATCGACTAGCGAAATCCTACGAGCAGTACTTC. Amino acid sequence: CTSSQDRLAKSYEQYF.

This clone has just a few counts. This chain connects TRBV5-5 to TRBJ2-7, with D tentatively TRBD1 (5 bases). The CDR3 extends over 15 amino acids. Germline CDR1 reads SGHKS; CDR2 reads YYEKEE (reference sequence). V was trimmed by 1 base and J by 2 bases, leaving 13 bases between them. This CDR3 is CASSLIPTGTYEQYF. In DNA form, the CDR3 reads TGTGCCAGCAGCTTGATCCCCACAGGAACCTACGAGCAGTACTTC.

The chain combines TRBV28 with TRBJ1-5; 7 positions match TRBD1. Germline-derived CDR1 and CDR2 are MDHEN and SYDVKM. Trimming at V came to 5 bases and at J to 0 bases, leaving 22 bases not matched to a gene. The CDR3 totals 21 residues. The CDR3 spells CASSPVSPTGKRSYSNQPQHF. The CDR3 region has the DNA TGTGCCAGCAGTCCAGTATCCCCGACAGGGAAAAGGTCTTATAGCAATCAGCCCCAGCATTTT.

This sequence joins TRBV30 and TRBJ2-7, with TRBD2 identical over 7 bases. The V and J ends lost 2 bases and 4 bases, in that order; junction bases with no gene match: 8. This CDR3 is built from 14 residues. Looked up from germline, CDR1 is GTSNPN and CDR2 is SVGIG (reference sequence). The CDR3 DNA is TGTGCCTGGAGTTTAGGAGCGGGACGTTACGAGCAGTACTTC. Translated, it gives CAWSLGAGRYEQYF.

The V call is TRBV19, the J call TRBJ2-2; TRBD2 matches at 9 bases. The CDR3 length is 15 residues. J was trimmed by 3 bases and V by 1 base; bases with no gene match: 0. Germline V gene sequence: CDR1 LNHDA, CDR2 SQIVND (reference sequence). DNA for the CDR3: TGTGCCAGTAGTATAGGGACTAGCGACACCGGGGAGCTGTTTTTT. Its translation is CASSIGTSDTGELFF.

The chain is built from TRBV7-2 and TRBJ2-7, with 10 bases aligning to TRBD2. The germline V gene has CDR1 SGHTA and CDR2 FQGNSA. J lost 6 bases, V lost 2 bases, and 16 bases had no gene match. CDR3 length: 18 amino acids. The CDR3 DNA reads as TGTGCCAGCAGCTTATGGGGGACGACGAGCGGGAGGGCCGGCGAGCAGTACTTC. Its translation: CASSLWGTTSGRAGEQYF.

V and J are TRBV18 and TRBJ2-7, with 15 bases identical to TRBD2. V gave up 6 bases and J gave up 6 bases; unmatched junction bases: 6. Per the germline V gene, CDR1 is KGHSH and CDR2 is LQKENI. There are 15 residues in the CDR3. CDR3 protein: CASSSGLAGGSEQYF. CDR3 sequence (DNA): TGTGCCAGCTCTTCGGGACTAGCGGGAGGCTCCGAGCAGTACTTC.

CDR3 nucleotide sequence: TGTGCCAGCAGCTTGGTGGGGAGGGGCTATAGCTCCTACAATGAGCAGTTCTTC. Amino acids: CASSLVGRGYSSYNEQFF. The genes are TRBV5-4 and TRBJ2-1, with 7 positions matching TRBD2. The germline gives CDR1 SGHNT, CDR2 YYREEE (reference sequence). The CDR3 covers 18 residues. V shed 0 bases and J 0 bases; nucleotides not matched to a gene: 9.

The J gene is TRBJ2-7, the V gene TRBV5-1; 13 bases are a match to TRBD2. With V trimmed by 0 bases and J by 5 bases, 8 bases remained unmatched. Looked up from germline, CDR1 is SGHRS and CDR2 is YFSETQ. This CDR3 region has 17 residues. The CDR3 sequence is CASSLAGSGLAGDEQYF. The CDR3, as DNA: TGCGCCAGCAGCTTGGCTGGGTCAGGACTAGCGGGAGACGAGCAGTACTTC.

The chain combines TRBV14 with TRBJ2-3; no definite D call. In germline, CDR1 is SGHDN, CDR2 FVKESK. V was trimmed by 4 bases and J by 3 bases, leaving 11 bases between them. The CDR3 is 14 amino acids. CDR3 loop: CASSPADRTDTQYF. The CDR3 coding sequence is TGTGCCAGCAGCCCCGCCGATCGGACAGATACGCAGTATTTT.